This T cell receptor beta chain was sequenced for a study of blood T cells in healthy people across ages. This clonotype turned up a few times. Looked up from germline, CDR1 is SNHLY and CDR2 is FYNNEI. The CDR3 runs 17 residues. The V gene lost 6 bases and the J gene lost 0 bases, with 15 bases spanning the gap. The extraction recovered at least 6 micrograms of total RNA per sample. A sample-barcoded 5' primer and a J-beta primer mix were used in a second PCR of about 7 to 12 cycles. The study obtained at least 2.5 million CDR3-containing paired-end reads from every sample. One entry per CDR3 protein, called by TCRdb with MiXCR from the 5' RACE reads. The table lists 1.5 million to 2 million distinct CDR3 sequences, 28% of them singletons, with approximately 7.7% in the top ten.

This TCR came from a young woman in good health. Sequencing used blood. The chain is built from TRBV2 and TRBJ2-6; maybe TRBD2 (5 bases). The CDR3 loop reads CASRAGVPISGANVLTF. The CDR3 DNA sequence: TGTGCCAGCAGGGCCGGGGTTCCCATCTCTGGGGCCAACGTCCTGACTTTC.